Listed below are T cell receptor beta chains from one sample, sequenced in a study of cytomegalovirus exposure and HLA in healthy donors. The protocol was immunoSEQ multiplex PCR, while the TCRdb copy is restricted to in-frame clones and leaves out a portion. The sample consists of over 150,000 clones, roughly 89% of them appearing once. The sample consisted of PBMCs. The receptors were gathered from a woman in her twenties or thirties in good health and CMV-seronegative. The conserved cysteine and the conserved F or W are not part of the CDR3 here. Fields, in order: clone size, J gene, V gene, CDR3 protein. Clone size is not always given. Where it is, it says once, few, many or a class for expanded clones.

clone size: -
J gene: TRBJ1-2
V gene: TRBV5-6
CDR3 protein: ASSLRDRAGYLGNYGYT

clone size: -
J gene: TRBJ1-1
V gene: TRBV10-2
CDR3 protein: ASTVNLGAGAASEAF

clone size: once
J gene: TRBJ2-2
V gene: TRBV30
CDR3 protein: AWSVRQGSGELF

clone size: -
J gene: TRBJ2-1
V gene: TRBV2
CDR3 protein: ASSLGSSSYNEQF

clone size: -
J gene: TRBJ1-2
V gene: TRBV6-1
CDR3 protein: ASSEWGTGYGYT

clone size: -
J gene: TRBJ2-5
V gene: TRBV5-1
CDR3 protein: ASSLGQWETQY

clone size: -
J gene: TRBJ1-3
V gene: TRBV15
CDR3 protein: ATSRAATVTPDTIY

clone size: -
J gene: TRBJ1-2
V gene: TRBV27
CDR3 protein: ASSPRSEGFRDYGYT

clone size: -
J gene: TRBJ2-7
V gene: TRBV4-2
CDR3 protein: ASSLRGGGASYEQY

clone size: -
J gene: TRBJ1-4
V gene: TRBV18
CDR3 protein: ASSPGGEKLF